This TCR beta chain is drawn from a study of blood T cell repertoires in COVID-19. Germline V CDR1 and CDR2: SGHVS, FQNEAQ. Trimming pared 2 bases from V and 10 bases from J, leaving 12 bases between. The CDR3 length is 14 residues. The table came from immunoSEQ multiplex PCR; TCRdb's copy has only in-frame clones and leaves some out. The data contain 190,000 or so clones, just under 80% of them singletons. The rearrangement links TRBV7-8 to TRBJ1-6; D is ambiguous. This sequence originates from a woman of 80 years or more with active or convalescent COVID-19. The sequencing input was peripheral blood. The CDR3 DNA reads TGTGCCAGCAGCTTACTAGAAAATGGGTCACCCCTCCACTTT. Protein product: CASSLLENGSPLHF.